This TCR beta chain was identified in a study of regulatory T cells. V shed 1 base and J shed 4 bases, with 13 bases lying between them. Germline V gives CDR1 MNHNS, CDR2 SASEGT. The CDR3 runs to 15 residues. Notes on the study in general: Hydrophobic residues at CDR3 positions 6 and 7 were enriched in conventional CD4+ T cells of CD3G-deficient patients.

The PCR used 52 TRBV and 13 TRBJ primers. Assay used: immunoSEQ multiplex PCR; TCRdb lists only in-frame clones, some missing. Of over 20,000 clones listed, 70% to 90% are singletons. This clone appeared a few times. As yet, its antigen is unknown. The sequence was obtained from a child under 18 with CD3G deficiency. The sequenced material came from conventional CD4+ T cells sorted from blood. V and J are TRBV6-1 and TRBJ1-2; D might be TRBD1 (6 bases). The CDR3 here is CASSEEGGSLYGYTF. CDR3 nucleotides: TGTGCCAGCAGTGAAGAGGGGGGAAGTCTCTATGGCTACACCTTC.